This TCR beta chain was sequenced in a study of cytomegalovirus exposure and HLA in healthy donors. In the PCR, 60 Vbeta and 13 Jbeta primers were used. Produced via immunoSEQ multiplex PCR; TCRdb's table is partial and in-frame only. This sample's clone table lists roughly 82,000 clones. Trimming took 2 bases from V and 4 from J, leaving 11 bases between them. The CDR3 is 15 residues long. Germline V gene lookup returns CDR1 MNHNY and CDR2 SVGAGI (reference sequence). This clonotype originated in a woman aged 55-70 years in good health and CMV-seronegative. Sequencing input: PBMCs. The V gene is TRBV6-6, the J gene TRBJ1-4; D remains unclear. CDR3 loop: CASSYIRRGNEKLFF. The CDR3 coding sequence is TGTGCCAGCAGTTACATTCGACGGGGTAATGAAAAACTGTTTTTT.